The clone carrying this TCR beta chain was seen more than once but under ten times. The germline CDR1 and CDR2 sequences are SGHRS and YFSETQ. The CDR3 covers 15 residues. V lost 0 bases and J lost 1; bases outside the gene matches: 3. Amplification of TCR beta CDR3 regions was performed using RNA transcripts as template. HTBI primers were employed in a first-round RT-PCR of the TCR CDR3. TCRdb analysed the multiplex PCR reads with MiXCR anew, one entry per CDR3 protein. In the table there are hundreds of thousands of distinct CDR3 sequences, roughly 40% of which are singletons. This sample stems from a study of T cells in Graves' hyperthyroidism and ophthalmopathy.

V usage is TRBV5-1 and J usage is TRBJ2-5; 7 bases align to TRBD1. Sequenced material: blood. The TCR originated in a man younger than 35 with Graves' hyperthyroidism. CDR3 DNA: TGCGCCAGCAGCTTGGAGGGACAGCCCCAAGAGACCCAGTACTTC. This codes for CASSLEGQPQETQYF.